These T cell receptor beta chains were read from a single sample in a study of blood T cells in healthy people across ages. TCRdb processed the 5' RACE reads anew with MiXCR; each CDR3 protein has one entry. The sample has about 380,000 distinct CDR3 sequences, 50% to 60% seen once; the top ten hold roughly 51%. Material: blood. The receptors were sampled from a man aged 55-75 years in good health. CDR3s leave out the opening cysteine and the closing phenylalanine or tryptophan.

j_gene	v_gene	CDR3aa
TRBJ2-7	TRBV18	ASSTAPSTYEQY
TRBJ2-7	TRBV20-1	SARDPSGVAVSYEQY
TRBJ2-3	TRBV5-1	ASSSGGYTDTQY
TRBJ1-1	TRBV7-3	ASSGGRDTEAF
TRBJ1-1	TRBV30	AWRPDPFGRGTEAF
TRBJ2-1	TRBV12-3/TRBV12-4	ASSPTTSGSLEQF
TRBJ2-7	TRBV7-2	ASSPAVTSYEQY
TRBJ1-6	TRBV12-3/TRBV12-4	ASSSSPGGNSPLH
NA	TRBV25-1	ASVPGTGDVIEQY
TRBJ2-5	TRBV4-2	ASSQGQAGETRY
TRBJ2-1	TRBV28	ASSLGELRWGHNEQF
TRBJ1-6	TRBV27	ASSLFLRDSPLH
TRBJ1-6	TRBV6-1	ASSSMDRGSSPLH
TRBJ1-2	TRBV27	ASSFQGYYGYT
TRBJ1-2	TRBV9	ASSSRQAYGYT
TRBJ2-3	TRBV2	ASRTGRTDTQY
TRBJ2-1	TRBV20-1	SARAGKELF
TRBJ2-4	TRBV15	ATSRGAKNIQY
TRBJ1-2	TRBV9	ASSVGPGTGGYT
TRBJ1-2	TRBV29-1	SVEKGGSYGYT
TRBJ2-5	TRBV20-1	SAIGQQETQY
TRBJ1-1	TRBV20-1	SASRMNTEAF
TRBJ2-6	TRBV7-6	ASSVTDRPPLSGANVLT
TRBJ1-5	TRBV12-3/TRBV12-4	ASSLSGLQPQH
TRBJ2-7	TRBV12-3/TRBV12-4	ASSRQGGTYEQY
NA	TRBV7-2	ASSLGGGPQETQY
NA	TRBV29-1	SVEPSLSKETQY
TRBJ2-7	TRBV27	ASSLSPGQAYEQY
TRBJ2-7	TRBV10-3	AISERGTLDEQY
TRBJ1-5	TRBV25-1	AISRQGRNQPQH
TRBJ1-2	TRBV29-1	SGGGQGFRGYT
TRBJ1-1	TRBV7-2	ASSLGAGTRLIEAF
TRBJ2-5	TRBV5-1	ASSSPEEVGETQY
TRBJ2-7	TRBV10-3	AIVDKTGYEQY
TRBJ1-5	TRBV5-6	ASSARGKSQPQH
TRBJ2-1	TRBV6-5	ASTLGASGSYEQF
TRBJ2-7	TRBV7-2	ASSLAPPGAGRPYEQY
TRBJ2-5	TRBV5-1	ASSPGGSGDYNEQY
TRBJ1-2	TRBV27	ASSSAGTGVYGYT
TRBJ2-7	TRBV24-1	ATSDTRQGTYEQY
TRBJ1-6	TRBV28	ASSLGRTYSPLH
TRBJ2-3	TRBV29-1	SARVLGADTQY
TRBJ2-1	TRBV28	ASRRLAAYNEQF
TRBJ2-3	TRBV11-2	ASSLGGAGQGDTQY
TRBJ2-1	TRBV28	ASSYLTDREQF
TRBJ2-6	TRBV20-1	SARSKGAQGANVLT
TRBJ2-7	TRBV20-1	SASRTVSSYEQY
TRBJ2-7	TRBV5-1	ASSPSDRDEQY